Below are 27 T cell receptor beta chains sequenced from a single sample in a study of response to subunit inactivated influenza vaccine. MiXCR, run by TCRdb on the RT-PCR reads, gives a single entry per CDR3 protein. The sample consists of hundreds of thousands of distinct CDR3 sequences, approximately 18% of them appearing once. The sample consisted of PBMCs from blood, taken more than 4 days after vaccination. All receptors come from a man in his forties or fifties who received an inactivated influenza vaccine.

This clonotype was counted a few times. V usage is TRBV11-2 and J usage is TRBJ2-1; D unclear. Germline CDR1 is SGHAT and CDR2 is FQNNGV. V lost 6 bases and J lost 9, with 21 bases in between. This CDR3 has 15 residues. CDR3 DNA: TGTGCCAGCAGACACCATGCCATCAAGATGGGTGAGCAGTTCTTC. It yields the protein CASRHHAIKMGEQFF.

V is TRBV11-2 and J is TRBJ2-7; 7 bases line up with TRBD1. The germline V gene has CDR1 SGHAT and CDR2 FQNNGV. The trim removed 5 bases at V and 0 bases at J, leaving 7 bases unmatched. The length of the CDR3 is 15 residues. CDR3 nucleotide sequence: TGTGCCAGCAGCCTGACTGACAGGGTCTCCTACGAGCAGTACTTC. Protein: CASSLTDRVSYEQYF.

The chain is built from TRBV12-3 or TRBV12-4 and TRBJ2-6; D uncertain. V lost 5 bases, J lost 1 base, and 15 bases lay in between. This CDR3 has 17 amino acids. In nucleotides, the CDR3 is TGTGCCAGCAGTCCCCCGACTGGATATTCTGGGGCCAACGTCCTGACTTTC. This encodes CASSPPTGYSGANVLTF.

This clonotype was observed a handful of times. The chain couples TRBV28 to TRBJ1-5; D remains ambiguous. Trimming took 7 bases from V and 4 from J, leaving 14 bases between them. Looked up from germline, CDR1 is MDHEN and CDR2 is SYDVKM. The CDR3 runs 14 residues. CDR3 DNA sequence: TGTGCCAGCATAAAGGGCAGTGGGAATCAGCCCCAGCATTTT. Translation: CASIKGSGNQPQHF.

In this sample, this clonotype turned up a few times. V gene TRBV15 combines with J gene TRBJ2-3; D is perhaps TRBD1 (6 bases). The CDR3 covers 15 residues. The V end lost 0 bases, the J end lost 3 bases, and 10 bases lay between the germline ends. Germline CDR1 is LNHNV and CDR2 is YYDKDF (reference sequence). The CDR3 loop is CATSRDRDRTDTQYF. The CDR3 DNA sequence: TGTGCCACCAGCAGAGATCGCGACAGGACAGATACGCAGTATTTT.

This chain links TRBV9 with TRBJ2-3, with 7 bases identical to TRBD1. The trim removed 0 bases at V and 8 bases at J, leaving 9 bases unmatched. The CDR3 contains 15 residues. Germline V CDR1 and CDR2: SGDLS, YYNGEE. Written as DNA, the CDR3 is TGTGCCAGCAGCGTAGTGGGACAGCCCTTAGGTACGCAGTATTTT. Protein sequence: CASSVVGQPLGTQYF.

The rearrangement joins TRBV6-5 to TRBJ2-7, with TRBD2 matching over 7 bases. Germline assignment: CDR1 MNHEY and CDR2 SVGAGI. CDR3 length: 14 amino acids. The ends lost 0 bases at V and 7 bases at J; junction bases unmatched: 6. CDR3 nucleotide sequence: TGTGCCAGCAGTTACTCTGTGGCCGGGGGGGAGCAGTACTTC. Encoded protein: CASSYSVAGGEQYF.

This chain links TRBV7-2 with TRBJ2-6; 8 positions match TRBD1. The CDR3 sequence is 17 residues long. Trimming removed 8 bases from V and 0 bases from J; junction bases left unmatched: 9. CDR1 and CDR2 (germline): SGHTA, FQGNSA. This chain's CDR3 is CASRAGTGSSGANVLTF. The CDR3, as DNA: TGTGCCAGCCGAGCCGGGACAGGAAGCTCTGGGGCCAACGTCCTGACTTTC.

The rearrangement uses TRBV5-1 and TRBJ2-5; D is unresolved. Between the trimmed V and J ends, which lost 0 bases and 3 bases, there was a span of 12 bases. The germline CDR1 and CDR2 sequences are SGHRS and YFSETQ. The CDR3 runs 15 residues. CDR3 DNA sequence: TGCGCCAGCAGCTTGGGTCTACGTCTAGAAGAGACCCAGTACTTC. Encoded protein: CASSLGLRLEETQYF. The full variable domain, rest sourced from reference TRBV5-1 and TRBJ2-5, is KAGVTQTPRYLIKTRGQQVTLSCSPISGHRSVSWYQQTPGQGLQFLFEYFSETQRNKGNFPGRFSGRQFSNSRSEMNVSTLELGDSALYLCASSLGLRLEETQYFGPGTRLLVL.

The CDR3 DNA is TGTGCCATCGGGGGTAACACCGGGGAGCTGTTTTTT. Translation: CAIGGNTGELFF. The rearrangement uses TRBV2 and TRBJ2-2, with D maybe TRBD2 (6 bases). CDR1 and CDR2 from the germline V gene are SNHLY and FYNNEI. V was cut by 10 bases and J by 2 bases, with 8 bases left in between. The CDR3 consists of 12 residues.

This clonotype was observed at least ten times. The CDR3 reads CASRRGTGNTIYF. The CDR3 DNA reads as TGTGCCAGCAGACGAGGAACCGGAAACACCATATATTTT. The V call is TRBV7-9, the J call TRBJ1-3, with D unclear. Germline V gene sequence: CDR1 SEHNR, CDR2 FQNEAQ (reference sequence). V shed 6 bases and J shed 4 bases, with 10 bases lying between them. CDR3 length equals 13 residues.

In its sample, this clonotype was seen a few times. This chain joins TRBV5-6 and TRBJ2-1, with 7 bases that match TRBD1. The CDR3 is made up of 14 amino acids. Germline-derived CDR1 and CDR2 are SGHDT and YYEEEE. V shed 3 bases and J 9 bases; nucleotides not matched to a gene: 9. The CDR3 spells CASSSGDSKGEQFF. For the CDR3, the DNA is TGTGCCAGCAGCTCCGGGGACAGTAAAGGTGAGCAGTTCTTC.

This clonotype has a count of ten or more. V is TRBV7-2 and J is TRBJ2-2; D ambiguous. Germline V gene data show CDR1 as SGHTA and CDR2 as FQGNSA. The CDR3 has 12 amino acids. Trimming pared 5 bases from V and 3 bases from J, leaving 4 bases between. CDR3 amino acids: CASSRDTGELFF. Here the CDR3 DNA reads TGTGCCAGCAGCCGAGACACCGGGGAGCTGTTTTTT.

This clonotype was counted ten times or more. The rearrangement links TRBV12-3 or TRBV12-4 to TRBJ1-1; D may be TRBD1 (6 bases). The ends were cut back, 5 bases at V and 11 bases at J, with 15 bases in the middle. The length of the CDR3 is 12 residues. The CDR3 DNA sequence: TGTGCCAGCAGTACCAGCCGGGGGGCGGCTTTCTTT. Its translation is CASSTSRGAAFF.

This clonotype occurred many times. V and J are TRBV12-3 or TRBV12-4 and TRBJ1-5; a possible D gene is TRBD1 (6 bases). Trimming removed 6 bases at V and 1 base at J, with 19 bases between. This CDR3 has 17 amino acids. CDR3 region: CASRPQAGGGSNQPQHF. Here the CDR3 DNA reads TGTGCCAGCAGACCCCAGGCGGGGGGCGGGAGCAATCAGCCCCAGCATTTT.

The table lists this clonotype with a count of one. The J gene is TRBJ2-1, the V gene TRBV30; 8 bases are shared with TRBD2. The germline V gene has CDR1 GTSNPN and CDR2 SVGIG (reference sequence). Trimming took 2 bases from V and 10 from J; bases not matched to a gene: 10. The CDR3 contains 14 residues. The CDR3 loop is CAWSRGGGAGEQFF. The CDR3 region has the DNA TGTGCCTGGAGTCGGGGGGGAGGGGCAGGCGAGCAGTTCTTC.

This clonotype has ten or more counts. V is TRBV12-3 or TRBV12-4 and J is TRBJ2-1; D is undetermined. V was clipped by 5 bases and J by 0 bases, with 14 bases between them. CDR3 size: 16 residues. The CDR3 loop is CASSPPAVYSYNEQFF. In nucleotides, the CDR3 is TGTGCCAGCAGTCCCCCAGCCGTATACTCCTACAATGAGCAGTTCTTC.

At least ten counts were recorded for this clonotype. The chain combines TRBV4-3 with TRBJ2-7, with 10 nucleotides matching TRBD2. This CDR3 has 14 residues. Looked up from germline, CDR1 is LGHNA and CDR2 is YSLEER. V dropped 1 base and J dropped 6; count of bases not matched to a gene: 3. DNA for the CDR3: TGCGCCAGCAGCCAAGTTGGGACTAGCGCCGAGCAGTACTTC. Its translation: CASSQVGTSAEQYF.

This clonotype was detected only a few times. The chain links TRBV5-5 to TRBJ1-2; 9 bases agree with TRBD1. V lost 3 bases to trimming and J lost 8 bases; unmatched junction nucleotides: 11. The CDR3 consists of 15 residues. CDR1 is SGHKS and CDR2 is YYEKEE in the germline V gene (reference sequence). The CDR3 DNA sequence: TGTGCCAGCAGCTACGGGACAGGGATGAGGTCGGGCTACACCTTC. Translation: CASSYGTGMRSGYTF.

The chain is built from TRBV5-1 and TRBJ2-3; maybe TRBD2 (6 bases). Looked up from germline, CDR1 is SGHRS and CDR2 is YFSETQ. Trimming cost V 2 bases and J 0 bases, with 10 bases left between them. The CDR3 totals 15 residues. The CDR3 region has the DNA TGCGCCAGCAGCTTAATGGGGGGTAGCACAGATACGCAGTATTTT. It codes for CASSLMGGSTDTQYF.

The chain recombines TRBV7-2 with TRBJ2-1; D remains unclear. V lost 2 bases, J lost 12 bases, and 8 bases lay in between. The CDR3 covers 11 residues. Germline assignment: CDR1 SGHTA and CDR2 FQGNSA. The CDR3: CASSLSVVQFF. As DNA, the CDR3 is TGTGCCAGCAGCTTAAGTGTGGTGCAGTTCTTC.

This clonotype came up a few times. The CDR3 sequence: CASSQDRSFEQFF. CDR3 nucleotide sequence: TGCGCCAGCAGCCAAGATCGGAGTTTTGAGCAGTTCTTC. The chain couples TRBV4-3 to TRBJ2-1; D remains unclear. The germline V gene has CDR1 LGHNA and CDR2 YSLEER. The V end was cut by 0 bases, the J end by 9 bases, with 9 bases between. The CDR3 spans 13 residues.

The rearrangement links TRBV28 to TRBJ2-2; TRBD1 matches 10 bases. This CDR3 is 20 amino acids long. Germline CDR1 MDHEN, CDR2 SYDVKM. V lost 4 bases to trimming and J lost 6 bases; unmatched junction nucleotides: 20. The CDR3 DNA reads TGTGCCAGCAGTTCCTATCAAGTCCTGACAGGGGGCGAATGTGCCGGGGAGCTGTTTTTT. Translated, it gives CASSSYQVLTGGECAGELFF. Full variable domain (outside the CDR3, taken from reference TRBV28 and TRBJ2-2): DVKVTQSSRYLVKRTGEKVFLECVQDMDHENMFWYRQDPGLGLRLIYFSYDVKMKEKGDIPEGYSVSREKKERFSLILESASTNQTSMYLCASSSYQVLTGGECAGELFFGEGSRLTVL.

This clonotype was detected a few times. This chain links TRBV7-9 with TRBJ2-1; unclear D gene. The CDR3 length is 10 residues. V shed 5 bases and J shed 10 bases, with 6 bases lying between them. From germline, CDR1 is SEHNR and CDR2 FQNEAQ (reference sequence). CDR3 residues: CASSPREQFF. DNA for the CDR3: TGTGCCAGCAGCCCGAGAGAGCAGTTCTTC.

The rearrangement uses TRBV7-8 and TRBJ2-2; D perhaps matches TRBD2 (7 bases). The CDR3 spans 16 residues. Trimming cost V 0 bases and J 4 bases, with 12 bases left between them. The V gene's germline CDR1 is SGHVS and CDR2 FQNEAQ. CDR3 DNA: TGTGCCAGCAGCTTAGCGCGGGGGACACGCACCGGGGAGCTGTTTTTT. Its protein is CASSLARGTRTGELFF.

The chain recombines TRBV7-9 with TRBJ1-1, with D maybe TRBD1 (5 bases). Per the germline V gene, CDR1 is SEHNR and CDR2 is FQNEAQ (reference sequence). The CDR3 has 17 amino acids. V dropped 0 bases and J dropped 3 bases, with 17 bases sitting between them. CDR3 DNA sequence: TGTGCCAGCAGCTTAGCGAGAGGAGGGACTACTGACACTGAAGCTTTCTTT. Translating it yields CASSLARGGTTDTEAFF.

This clonotype was found a few times. This chain connects TRBV13 to TRBJ1-2; D not resolved. CDR1 is PRHDT and CDR2 is FYEKMQ in the germline V gene (reference sequence). The CDR3 loop spans 15 amino acids. V lost 5 bases, J lost 0 bases, and 13 bases lay in between. CDR3 coding DNA: TGTGCCAGCAGCCCCCCGGGAGGGACTAACTATGGCTACACCTTC. Residues: CASSPPGGTNYGYTF.